This T cell receptor beta chain was retrieved from a study of OX40 agonist ivuxolimab in advanced cancers. Study-wide background: Patients were dosed intravenously with ivuxolimab at 0.01 to 10 mg/kg every 2 weeks. Hepatocellular carcinoma, melanoma, renal cell or head and neck cancer affected the dose-escalation patients.

Findings of the study overall: CD8+ T cells (on average) carried more expanded clones than CD4+ T cells.

The CDR3 runs 17 residues. Germline V gene lookup returns CDR1 PRHDT and CDR2 FYEKMQ (reference sequence). V dropped 2 bases and J dropped 2 bases, with 15 bases sitting between them. Libraries were prepared by immunoSEQ multiplex PCR; TCRdb keeps only in-frame clonotypes and omits some of them. This sample yields around 86,000 clones, of which 93% are seen a single time; more than 13% belongs to the top ten. Comment on this clone: The antigen remains unidentified.

V gene TRBV13 combines with J gene TRBJ1-4; weak D call: TRBD1 (6 bases). The sample was CD4+ or CD8+ T cells sorted from blood, taken in a trial of the OX40 agonist ivuxolimab. This TCR derives from an adult with an advanced solid tumor such as melanoma, head and neck, liver or kidney cancer. The CDR3 DNA reads as TGTGCCAGCAGCTTACGCGGGGGCGGAGGGACTAATGAAAAACTGTTTTTT. As protein: CASSLRGGGGTNEKLFF.